The rows below give T cell receptor beta chains drawn from one sample of a study of molecular identifiers for immune sequencing clone quantification. TCRdb re-called the PCR reads with MiXCR, one entry per CDR3 protein. The sample includes some 580,000 distinct CDR3 sequences, approximately 24% of them seen just once. What was sequenced was naive CD8+ T cells from blood, with Jurkat cell RNA spiked in. These receptors originate from a human donor in good health. Some libraries in this study had Jurkat cell RNA spiked in. CDR3s include the opening cysteine and the closing phenylalanine or tryptophan. D genes are given only for firm matches. Not all rows give a size; the values are once, few, many and, for expanded clones, a class.

clone_size | d_call | j_call | v_call | cdr3_nt | cdr3_aa
many | - | TRBJ1-5 | TRBV27 | TGTGCCAGCAGTTCACAGGATCAGCCCCAGCATTTT | CASSSQDQPQHF
few | - | TRBJ2-7 | TRBV19 | TGTGCCAGTAGTATAAGTGCCGGGGCCGAGCAGTACTTC | CASSISAGAEQYF
- | TRBD1 | TRBJ2-3 | TRBV4-3 | TGCGCCAGCAGCCCTGGACAGGGAAAGTCGGTTCTGGCAGATACGCAGTATTTT | CASSPGQGKSVLADTQYF
- | - | TRBJ1-5 | TRBV19 | TGTGCCAGTAGTATCTTGGTTGGACCGGCGGATCAGCCCCAGCATTTT | CASSILVGPADQPQHF
few | TRBD2 | TRBJ2-7 | TRBV3-1 | TGTGCCAGCAGCCCGAGGACTAGCGGGGGCCCATTTTACTACGAGCAGTACTTC | CASSPRTSGGPFYYEQYF
many | - | TRBJ2-7 | TRBV20-1 | TGCAGTGCTAGAGACAGGGACGAGCAGTACTTC | CSARDRDEQYF
many | TRBD2 | TRBJ2-1 | TRBV4-3 | TGCGCCAGCAGCCAAAGATTCGCGGGAGGGCCCTACAATGAGCAGTTCTTC | CASSQRFAGGPYNEQFF
few | - | TRBJ2-7 | TRBV14 | TGTGCCAGCAGCCATATAGGGTATTACGAGCAGTACTTC | CASSHIGYYEQYF
many | - | TRBJ2-5 | TRBV7-6 | TGTGCCAGCAGCTTAGTATCGGATGAAGAGACCCAGTACTTC | CASSLVSDEETQYF
- | - | TRBJ1-1 | TRBV30 | TGTGCCTGGAGTGTTACCGGGGGCACTGAAGCTTCCTTT | CAWSVTGGTEASF
few | TRBD1 | TRBJ2-3 | TRBV6-5 | TGTGCCAGCAGTTTTCGGACAGGGGGAGTGGGCACAGATACGCAGTATTTT | CASSFRTGGVGTDTQYF
many | TRBD1 | TRBJ2-3 | TRBV13 | TGTGCCAGCAGCGAGGGACAGGGGCTAAGCACAGATACGCAGTATTTT | CASSEGQGLSTDTQYF
- | - | TRBJ1-2 | TRBV30 | TGTGCCTGGAGGGGGGGGTTGGACTATGGCTACACCTTC | CAWRGGLDYGYTF
- | TRBD2 | TRBJ2-1 | TRBV7-9 | TGTGCCAGCAGCTTTTCCAGCGGGAGGTACAATGAGCAGTTCTTC | CASSFSSGRYNEQFF
few | - | TRBJ1-4 | TRBV5-6 | TGTGCCAGCAGCCTCAACTTGGATGAAAAACTGTTTTTT | CASSLNLDEKLFF
few | - | TRBJ2-2 | TRBV9 | TGTGCCAGCAGCGTAGCTACTTCGGAGGCCGGGGAGCTGTTTTTT | CASSVATSEAGELFF
- | - | TRBJ2-5 | TRBV4-1 | TGCGCCAGCAGCCAAGAAGGTCCTCTAGCGCTCCAAGAGACCCAGTACTTC | CASSQEGPLALQETQYF
many | - | TRBJ2-7 | TRBV4-3 | TGCGCCAGCAGCCAAGGACAGTTCTACGAGCAGTACTTC | CASSQGQFYEQYF
few | TRBD2 | TRBJ2-1 | TRBV11-3 | TGTGCCAGCAGCTTTCGTAGCGGGAGTTCCTACAATGAGCAGTTCTTC | CASSFRSGSSYNEQFF
many | TRBD1 | TRBJ1-5 | TRBV7-9 | TGTGCCAGTTACGGACAGGGTGAAAATCAGCCCCAGCATTTT | CASYGQGENQPQHF
- | - | TRBJ1-4 | TRBV9 | TGTGCCAGCAGCGGCGGGCAGGACAGTAGGGATTTTGGGCCTAATGAAAAACTGTTTTTT | CASSGGQDSRDFGPNEKLFF
many | - | TRBJ2-2 | TRBV9 | TGTGCCAGCAGCGTCACCAGAAACACCGGGGAGCTGTTTTTT | CASSVTRNTGELFF
many | TRBD1 | TRBJ1-6 | TRBV14 | TGTGCCAGCAGCCAAGACGGGACAGGGACCAGACCTAATAATTCACCCCTCCACTTT | CASSQDGTGTRPNNSPLHF
- | - | TRBJ1-2 | TRBV4-3 | TGCGCCAGCACCCCTGACAGCGTGGGTAACTATGGCTACACCTTC | CASTPDSVGNYGYTF
few | - | TRBJ2-2 | TRBV6-5 | TGTGCCAGCGCCGAGACTAGATTTAACACCGGGGAGCTGTTTTTT | CASAETRFNTGELFF
- | - | TRBJ2-7 | TRBV7-9 | TGTGCCAGCAGCTTAGCGGCCAGACCCTACGAGCAGTACTTC | CASSLAARPYEQYF
- | - | TRBJ2-4 | TRBV3-2 | TGTGCCAGCAGCCAAGATAGCGGTGCAGCGGCGATCAAAAACATTCAGTACTTC | CASSQDSGAAAIKNIQYF
many | - | TRBJ2-7 | TRBV3-1 | TGTGCCAGCAGCCCGGAGCGTTTCTCCTACGAGCAGTACTTC | CASSPERFSYEQYF
- | TRBD1 | TRBJ1-1 | TRBV5-8 | TGTGCCAGCAGCTTTTTGGGGACAGGGTTCCCTCCACTTGAAGCTTTCTTT | CASSFLGTGFPPLEAFF
- | - | TRBJ2-6 | TRBV24-1 | TGTGCCACCAGTGATCTCGACAGCTTATCTGGGGCCAACGTCCTGACTTTC | CATSDLDSLSGANVLTF
few | - | TRBJ2-7 | TRBV15 | TGTGCCACCAGCAGAGATTATGTAGAGCAGTACTTC | CATSRDYVEQYF
once | TRBD2 | TRBJ2-3 | TRBV7-8 | TGTGCCAGCAGCTCGCTAGCGGGGAGCCCAGATACGCAGTATTTT | CASSSLAGSPDTQYF
few | - | TRBJ1-2 | TRBV7-9 | TGTGCCAACAGCTTAGATCCGGTAGCTAACTATGGCTACACCTTC | CANSLDPVANYGYTF
many | - | TRBJ2-3 | TRBV7-9 | TGTGCCAGCAGCTTGGAAAGGCTTTCAACAGATACGCAGTATTTT | CASSLERLSTDTQYF
- | - | TRBJ2-3 | TRBV12-3/TRBV12-4 | TGTGCCAGCAGTTGGGGGTACACAGATACGCAGTATTTT | CASSWGYTDTQYF
many | - | TRBJ1-5 | TRBV6-6 | TGTGCCAGCAGTCCTTCGGGTGGGAGTCAGCCCCAGCATTTT | CASSPSGGSQPQHF
many | TRBD1 | TRBJ2-7 | TRBV6-6 | TGTGCCAGCGGACAGGACTCCTACGAGCAGTACTTC | CASGQDSYEQYF
- | - | TRBJ1-4 | TRBV30 | TGTGCCTGGAGTGATGACCAGGGGATCGGTGAAAAACTGTTTTTT | CAWSDDQGIGEKLFF
- | - | TRBJ1-1 | TRBV30 | TGTGCCTGGAGTGTACAACATGGTTACACTGAAGCTTTCTTT | CAWSVQHGYTEAFF
few | - | TRBJ2-3 | TRBV24-1 | TGTGCCACCAGTGATTTGAGTTCAGATACGCAGTATTTT | CATSDLSSDTQYF
many | - | TRBJ2-5 | TRBV5-8 | TGTGCCAGCGAGCCGGGAGCCCAGTACTTC | CASEPGAQYF